This T cell receptor beta chain was sequenced during a study of cytomegalovirus exposure and HLA in healthy donors. PCR involved 60 Vbeta and 13 Jbeta primers. Sequenced by immunoSEQ multiplex PCR; TCRdb stores in-frame clones only, minus some. The sample consists of roughly 140,000 clones, roughly 79% of them appearing once. With respect to this clone: What it recognizes is unknown.

Study conclusions and caveats: Later analysis found that TCR beta chains associated with HLA were more clonally expanded than other, equally common chains.

This CDR3 comprises 14 residues. V gave up 6 bases and J gave up 3 bases; unmatched junction bases: 4. The germline V gene has CDR1 MNHEY and CDR2 SVGAGI. This clonotype was obtained from a male donor in good health and CMV-seronegative. The sample taken for sequencing was PBMCs. The rearrangement links TRBV6-5 to TRBJ1-5; 8 bases fit TRBD1. CDR3 sequence: CASRSGQVNQPQHF. The CDR3 DNA is TGTGCCAGCAGGTCGGGACAGGTCAATCAGCCCCAGCATTTT.